Reported below is one T cell receptor (beta chain). Assay: immunoSEQ multiplex PCR; the TCRdb copy retains only in-frame clones and omits some. Of 90,000 to 140,000 clones listed, approximately 78% are singletons. The data were taken from a study of blood T cell repertoires in COVID-19. Trimming cost V 0 bases and J 6 bases, with 16 bases left between them. Germline V gene lookup returns CDR1 SGDLS and CDR2 YYNGEE. The CDR3 is made up of 16 amino acids. The chain couples TRBV9 to TRBJ2-1, with a weak D call TRBD2 (5 bases). The source is an elderly woman with acute or convalescent COVID-19. Sequencing used peripheral blood. The chain's CDR3 is CASSVGGKGLGNEQFF. CDR3 DNA: TGTGCCAGCAGCGTAGGGGGAAAAGGACTGGGCAATGAGCAGTTCTTC.